These T cell receptor beta chains were read from a single sample in a study of OX40 agonist ivuxolimab in advanced cancers. The assay was immunoSEQ multiplex PCR, and TCRdb's table has in-frame clones only and misses some. This table holds around 62,000 clones, about nine tenths found once. The sample consisted of CD4+ or CD8+ T cells sorted from blood, taken in a trial of the OX40 agonist ivuxolimab. Every receptor here comes from an adult with an advanced solid tumor such as melanoma, head and neck, liver or kidney cancer. CDR3s include the opening cysteine and the closing phenylalanine or tryptophan. The D gene is left open where the match is weak. Size values are once, few and many counts, or a class for expanded clones, and some rows have none.

>NA|NA|TRBJ1-6|TRBV6-5
TGTGCCAGCAGTTACTCGGGGGGGTCAAATTCACCCCTCCACTTT
CASSYSGGSNSPLHF
>TRBD2|NA|TRBJ2-2|TRBV6-5
TGTGCCAGCAGTTATGGCCCGGGACTAAAGACCGGGGAGCTGTTTTTT
CASSYGPGLKTGELFF
>NA|NA|TRBJ1-1|TRBV5-5
TGTGCCAGCAGCACAACTCCAAAAGAGGAAGCTTTCTTT
CASSTTPKEEAFF
>NA|NA|TRBJ2-1|TRBV2
TGTGCCAGCAGTGAAGCCGGCGGCGAAACCAATGAGCAGTTCTTC
CASSEAGGETNEQFF
>NA|few|TRBJ1-1|TRBV7-9
TGTGCCAGCAGCCCCGCGGGGAAAGCTTTCTTT
CASSPAGKAFF
>NA|NA|TRBJ1-1|TRBV11-2
TGTGCCAGCAGCTTAGACAGGGTGTCGGGAACTGAAGCTTTCTTT
CASSLDRVSGTEAFF
>NA|once|TRBJ2-1|TRBV14
TGTGCCAGCAGCCGCCTGAGGAATGAGCAGTTCTTC
CASSRLRNEQFF
>NA|NA|TRBJ1-1|TRBV6-1
TGTGCCAGCAGTGAAGCGCTTTGGGGGCCCGGTGAAGCTTTCTTT
CASSEALWGPGEAFF
>NA|NA|TRBJ2-3|TRBV7-9
TGTGCCATCCAAGGTGGCACAGATACGCAGTATTTT
CAIQGGTDTQYF
>NA|NA|TRBJ1-3|TRBV19
TGTGCCAGTAGTCTCTCGGGAGCGCCTGGAAACACCATATATTTT
CASSLSGAPGNTIYF
>NA|NA|TRBJ2-7|TRBV5-1
TGCGCCAGCAGCTTGGCGGGGGCCGAGCAGTACTTC
CASSLAGAEQYF
>NA|few|TRBJ1-2|TRBV4-2
TGTGCCAGCAGCTTGTTGCTTAACTATGGCTACACCTTC
CASSLLLNYGYTF
>NA|NA|TRBJ2-7|TRBV19
TGTGCCAGTAGTATGGGGGCTGGGACCTACGAGCAGTACTTC
CASSMGAGTYEQYF
>NA|NA|TRBJ1-3|TRBV11-1
TGTGCCAGCAGCTTAGCGACGTGGGAAAACACCATATATTTT
CASSLATWENTIYF
>TRBD1|NA|TRBJ2-5|TRBV19
TGTGCCAGTAGTCGGCGACAGGGACAGCAAGAGACCCAGTACTTC
CASSRRQGQQETQYF
>TRBD1|NA|TRBJ2-7|TRBV13
TGTGCCAGCAGCTGGTTCCGGGACAGGGGCTACGAGCAGTACTTC
CASSWFRDRGYEQYF
>NA|NA|TRBJ2-3|TRBV7-6
TGTGCCAGCAGCTTAGCCGGGCCCTTCAGCACAGATACGCAGTATTTT
CASSLAGPFSTDTQYF
>TRBD2|NA|TRBJ2-1|TRBV27
TGTGCCAGCAGTTCCTTAAGGGACGGGAGGGGCGGTGAGCAGTTCTTC
CASSSLRDGRGGEQFF
>TRBD1|NA|TRBJ1-2|TRBV5-1
TGCGCCAGCAGCTTGGAACAGGGGGATCCCTATGGCTACACCTTC
CASSLEQGDPYGYTF
>TRBD1|NA|TRBJ1-2|TRBV11-2
TGTGCCAGCAGCTTAGGACAGGGGTATGGCTACACCTTC
CASSLGQGYGYTF
>NA|once|TRBJ2-2|TRBV4-1
TGCGCCAGCAGCCCAAGTCTGGGCAACACCGGGGAGCTGTTTTTT
CASSPSLGNTGELFF
>NA|NA|TRBJ2-6|TRBV4-1
TGCGCCAGCAGCCCCGGTAGGGGTGCTGGGGCCAACGTCCTGACTTTC
CASSPGRGAGANVLTF
>NA|NA|TRBJ2-3|TRBV6-5
TGTGCCAGCCGCTCGTGGGGTAGCAGCACAGATACGCAGTATTTT
CASRSWGSSTDTQYF
>TRBD1|NA|TRBJ1-5|TRBV25-1
TGTGCCAGCAGCTCTCCGGGACAGGGGTTTCAGCCCCAGCATTTT
CASSSPGQGFQPQHF
>NA|NA|TRBJ1-1|TRBV6-5
TGTGCCAGCAGCAAGAACACTGAAGCTTTCTTT
CASSKNTEAFF
>TRBD1|NA|TRBJ2-7|TRBV10-2
TGCGCCAGCAGTGCCGCTCGACAGGGGGGCGAGCAGTACTTC
CASSAARQGGEQYF
>TRBD1|NA|TRBJ1-1|TRBV7-9
TGTGCCAGCAGGGCAGGGGGCCTGGGGACTGAAGCTTTCTTT
CASRAGGLGTEAFF
>NA|NA|TRBJ1-1|TRBV10-3
TGTGCCATCAGCTCCTCCTTACCCGAACAGGGAATGAACACTGAAGCTTTCTTT
CAISSSLPEQGMNTEAFF
>NA|NA|TRBJ1-1|TRBV5-1
TGCGCCAGCAGCTTCGGGACCCTGAACACTGAAGCTTTCTTT
CASSFGTLNTEAFF
>NA|NA|TRBJ2-3|TRBV5-4
TGTGCCAGCACCCAGGAGGCAGATACGCAGTATTTT
CASTQEADTQYF
>NA|NA|TRBJ2-1|TRBV9
TGTGCCAGCAGCGTGGCGGACAATGAGCAGTTCTTC
CASSVADNEQFF
>NA|NA|TRBJ1-1|TRBV7-3
TGTGCCAGCAGCGCCGACGCGGGGGACACTGAAGCTTTCTTT
CASSADAGDTEAFF
>NA|few|TRBJ2-2|TRBV10-3
TGTGCCATCAGTGGCGGAGACACCGGGGAGCTGTTTTTT
CAISGGDTGELFF
>NA|NA|TRBJ2-2|TRBV27
TGTGCCAGCAGTTCTGGGGGGGCTGGGAACACCGGGGAGCTGTTTTTT
CASSSGGAGNTGELFF
>NA|NA|TRBJ1-4|TRBV6-5
TGTGCCAGCAGTCCGGGTCCCGGGACACCTGAAAAACTGTTTTTT
CASSPGPGTPEKLFF
>NA|NA|TRBJ2-2|TRBV4-1
TGCGCCAGCAGCCAGGAAGGGGTTCGGGACACCGGGGAGCTGTTTTTT
CASSQEGVRDTGELFF
>NA|NA|TRBJ1-2|TRBV7-9
TGTGCCAGCAGCTTAGGACTTAGCCTTTATGGCTACACCTTC
CASSLGLSLYGYTF
>TRBD2|NA|TRBJ2-1|TRBV19
TGTGCCAGTAGTCCAACCGGGACTAGCGGTCCCAATGAGCAGTTCTTC
CASSPTGTSGPNEQFF
>NA|once|TRBJ2-1|TRBV9
TGTGCCAGCAGCTCCAGACAGGATGAGCAGTTCTTC
CASSSRQDEQFF
>NA|NA|TRBJ2-1|TRBV7-9
TGTGCCAGCAGCTCTGGCGGGGAGCAGTTCTTC
CASSSGGEQFF
>NA|few|TRBJ1-4|TRBV19
TGTGCCACCCTATCCCGAAGCGAAAAACTGTTTTTT
CATLSRSEKLFF
>TRBD2|NA|TRBJ2-1|TRBV28
TGTGCCAGCAGTGGCGGGGGACTAGCGGCCTCCTACAATGAGCAGTTCTTC
CASSGGGLAASYNEQFF